Listed below are T cell receptor beta chains from one sample, sequenced in a study of shared clonotypes between healthy human individuals. Only in-frame clones appear in the TCRdb table, and some are missing; sequencing was by immunoSEQ multiplex PCR. The profile covers 2 million to 3 million clones, with roughly nine tenths appearing a single time and around 0.15% taken by the ten largest. The sample consisted of naive CD4+ T cells sorted from blood. The receptor source for this set is a young man in good health. Both conserved end residues are part of each CDR3. Each record gives: V gene, J gene, clone size, D gene, CDR3 protein, CDR3 DNA. The D gene is left open where the match is weak. The listing skips clone size in some rows; elsewhere it reads once, few, many or a size class.

>TRBV7-3|TRBJ2-2|NA|TRBD2
CASGLAGNTGELFF
TGTGCCAGCGGGCTAGCGGGAAACACCGGGGAGCTGTTTTTT
>TRBV5-1|TRBJ1-1|NA|NA
CASSLNMNTEAFF
TGCGCCAGCAGCTTGAATATGAACACTGAAGCTTTCTTT
>TRBV6-6|TRBJ1-2|NA|TRBD1
CASSSRQGVSYGYTF
TGTGCCAGCAGTAGCCGACAGGGGGTTAGCTATGGCTACACCTTC
>TRBV11-2|TRBJ2-7|NA|NA
CASSSDSSTTYEQYF
TGTGCCAGCAGTAGCGACAGCTCTACTACCTACGAGCAGTACTTC
>TRBV5-1|TRBJ2-2|NA|NA
CASSGSHRAPVPNTGELFF
TGCGCCAGCAGCGGATCCCACAGGGCCCCAGTTCCGAACACCGGGGAGCTGTTTTTT
>TRBV5-1|TRBJ2-4|NA|NA
CASSLDNRIGAKNIQYF
TGCGCCAGCAGCTTGGACAACAGGATTGGGGCCAAAAACATTCAGTACTTC
>TRBV6-5|TRBJ1-2|NA|TRBD1
CASSKGAVGYGYTF
TGTGCCAGCAGTAAGGGGGCGGTAGGCTATGGCTACACCTTC
>TRBV27|TRBJ2-3|NA|TRBD2
CASSPGLAGPMYF
TGTGCCAGCAGTCCCGGACTAGCGGGGCCGATGTATTTT
>TRBV5-1|TRBJ1-3|NA|NA
CASSLEGDSGNTIYF
TGCGCCAGCAGCTTGGAAGGGGACTCTGGAAACACCATATATTTT
>TRBV9|TRBJ2-3|NA|NA
CASRPGGTGADTQYF
TGTGCCAGCAGGCCAGGTGGGACTGGGGCGGATACGCAGTATTTT
>TRBV30|TRBJ1-6|NA|NA
CAWGNLVALHF
TGTGCCTGGGGAAACCTCGTGGCCCTCCACTTT
>TRBV30|TRBJ2-3|NA|NA
CAWSRGGGNTDTQYF
TGTGCCTGGAGTAGAGGTGGGGGCAATACAGATACGCAGTATTTT
>TRBV4-1|TRBJ2-7|NA|TRBD1
CASSQPGQGGEQYF
TGCGCCAGCAGCCAACCGGGACAGGGAGGAGAGCAGTACTTC
>TRBV6-1|TRBJ2-5|NA|NA
CASSEGVAGETQYF
TGTGCCAGCAGTGAAGGGGTGGCAGGAGAGACCCAGTACTTC
>TRBV20-1|TRBJ2-7|few|NA
CSALRDTRTLF
TGCAGTGCTCTGCGGGACACAAGGACCCTCTTC
>TRBV5-6|TRBJ1-1|NA|NA
CASSLEMNTEAFF
TGTGCCAGCAGCTTGGAGATGAACACTGAAGCTTTCTTT
>TRBV11-2|TRBJ2-7|NA|TRBD1
CASSLVGGTGRYEQYF
TGTGCCAGCAGCTTAGTCGGTGGGACAGGACGCTACGAGCAGTACTTC
>TRBV6-6|TRBJ2-7|NA|NA
CASSYPKQEFHEQYF
TGTGCCAGCAGTTACCCCAAACAGGAATTCCACGAGCAGTACTTC
>TRBV7-3|TRBJ2-2|once|TRBD1
CASSPWGQGKNTGELFF
TGTGCCAGCAGCCCATGGGGACAGGGCAAAAACACCGGGGAGCTGTTTTTT
>TRBV4-1|TRBJ1-1|NA|NA
CASSPLQGGTEAFF
TGCGCCAGCAGCCCTCTCCAAGGGGGCACTGAAGCTTTCTTT
>TRBV28|TRBJ1-6|NA|NA
CASGQGSSPLHF
TGTGCCAGCGGGCAGGGAAGTTCACCCCTCCACTTT
>TRBV10-3|TRBJ1-5|NA|NA
CAISDQPGRQPQHF
TGTGCCATCAGTGACCAGCCTGGTCGTCAGCCCCAGCATTTT
>TRBV6-6|TRBJ2-7|NA|NA
CASSRSRDSSEQYF
TGTGCCAGCAGTAGATCCCGAGATTCAAGCGAGCAGTACTTC
>TRBV30|TRBJ2-2|NA|NA
CAWRLNTGELFF
TGTGCCTGGAGGCTGAACACCGGGGAGCTGTTTTTT
>TRBV30|TRBJ1-6|few|NA
CASLLQGSPSPLHF
TGTGCCTCCTTGCTCCAGGGTTCACCCTCACCCCTCCACTTT
>TRBV2|TRBJ2-1|NA|TRBD1
CASSGGQGAVDEQFF
TGTGCCAGCAGTGGGGGACAGGGGGCTGTGGATGAGCAGTTCTTC
>TRBV7-3|TRBJ1-1|NA|TRBD1
CASSPGTVNTEAFF
TGTGCCAGCAGCCCGGGGACAGTTAACACTGAAGCTTTCTTT
>TRBV5-1|TRBJ2-2|NA|TRBD1
CASSSETGHTGELFF
TGCGCCAGCAGCTCCGAGACAGGGCACACCGGGGAGCTGTTTTTT
>TRBV7-2|TRBJ1-4|once|TRBD1
CASSVQGASNEKLFF
TGTGCCAGCAGCGTACAGGGGGCCTCTAATGAAAAACTGTTTTTT
>TRBV18|TRBJ2-7|NA|NA
CASSSWDSTYEQYF
TGTGCCAGCTCATCCTGGGACTCGACCTACGAGCAGTACTTC
>TRBV7-8|TRBJ1-5|NA|NA
CASSLAMGNQPQHF
TGTGCCAGCAGCTTAGCAATGGGTAATCAGCCCCAGCATTTT
>TRBV15|TRBJ2-2|NA|NA
CATSSQRGNTGELFF
TGTGCCACCAGCAGTCAGAGAGGTAACACCGGGGAGCTGTTTTTT
>TRBV6-1|TRBJ1-3|NA|NA
CASSERGLGNTIYF
TGTGCCAGCAGTGAACGGGGACTTGGAAACACCATATATTTT
>TRBV18|TRBJ1-5|NA|NA
CASSPKQDQNQPQHF
TGTGCCAGCTCACCTAAACAGGATCAAAATCAGCCCCAGCATTTT
>TRBV10-1|TRBJ1-4|NA|TRBD1
CASSDPGTENEKLFF
TGCGCCAGCAGTGACCCCGGGACAGAGAATGAAAAACTGTTTTTT
>TRBV6-6|TRBJ1-4|NA|NA
CASPSGEKLFF
TGTGCCAGCCCTTCCGGCGAAAAACTGTTTTTT
>TRBV19|TRBJ1-5|NA|NA
CASSIRLGQPQHF
TGTGCCAGTAGTATTAGGCTTGGTCAGCCCCAGCATTTT
>TRBV9|TRBJ2-2|NA|NA
CASSVQVNTGELFF
TGTGCCAGCAGCGTACAAGTGAACACCGGGGAGCTGTTTTTT
>TRBV18|TRBJ1-4|few|NA
CASSPNFGEKLFF
TGTGCCAGCTCACCTAACTTTGGGGAAAAACTGTTTTTT
>TRBV5-1|TRBJ2-2|NA|TRBD2
CASSLSASGSGGELFF
TGCGCCAGCAGCTTGTCGGCTAGCGGGAGCGGCGGGGAGCTGTTTTTT
>TRBV29-1|TRBJ1-1|NA|NA
CSVGAGNTEAFF
TGCAGCGTTGGGGCGGGGAACACTGAAGCTTTCTTT
>TRBV18|TRBJ2-7|few|TRBD1
CASSPGTAYEQYF
TGTGCCAGCTCACCCGGGACAGCCTACGAGCAGTACTTC
>TRBV5-1|TRBJ1-3|NA|NA
CASKTTGSSGNTIYF
TGCGCCAGCAAGACTACAGGGAGCTCTGGAAACACCATATATTTT
>TRBV6-7|TRBJ2-2|once|NA
CASSYRKRVVRTGELFF
TGTGCCAGCAGTTACCGGAAAAGGGTAGTTCGCACCGGGGAGCTGTTTTTT
>TRBV18|TRBJ2-2|NA|NA
CASSQGTFSGELFF
TGTGCCAGCTCACAGGGAACGTTTAGCGGGGAGCTGTTTTTT